This record covers a single T cell receptor beta chain. Antigen unknown. In the PCR, 60 Vbeta and 13 Jbeta primers were used. Sequencing used immunoSEQ multiplex PCR; TCRdb keeps in-frame clones, though not all of them. The data hold about 200,000 clones, with approximately 79% observed a single time. This entry comes from a study of cytomegalovirus exposure and HLA in healthy donors. Study results and limitations: The study assumed roughly uniform donor sequencing depth for presence/absence analyses.

Germline CDR1 and CDR2: SEHNR and FQNEAQ (reference sequence). Trimming removed 5 bases from V and 4 bases from J; junction bases left unmatched: 6. This CDR3 has 14 amino acids. The sequence was obtained from a man in his fifties or sixties in good health and CMV-seronegative. The source material was PBMCs. The genes are TRBV7-9 and TRBJ2-7; 9 nucleotides match TRBD1. CDR3 coding DNA: TGTGCCAGCAGCGACGGGACAGGGATATACGAGCAGTACTTC. Translation gives CASSDGTGIYEQYF.